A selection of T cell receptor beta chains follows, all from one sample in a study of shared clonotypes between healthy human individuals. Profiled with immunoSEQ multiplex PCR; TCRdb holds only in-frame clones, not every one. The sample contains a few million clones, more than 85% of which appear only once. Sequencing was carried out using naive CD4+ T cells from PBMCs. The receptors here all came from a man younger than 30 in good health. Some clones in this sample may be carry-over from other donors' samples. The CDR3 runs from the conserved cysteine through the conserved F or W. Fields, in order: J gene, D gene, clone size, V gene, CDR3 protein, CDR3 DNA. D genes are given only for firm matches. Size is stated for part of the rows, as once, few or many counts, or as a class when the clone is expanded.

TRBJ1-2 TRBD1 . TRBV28 CASSKQGAPSYGYTF TGTGCCAGCAGTAAACAGGGGGCCCCCTCCTATGGCTACACCTTC
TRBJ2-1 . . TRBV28 CASSPSFPLYNEQFF TGTGCCAGCAGCCCCTCGTTTCCCCTCTACAATGAGCAGTTCTTC
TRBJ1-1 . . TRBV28 CASSLSAGSMGAFF TGTGCCAGCAGTTTATCGGCAGGGTCTATGGGAGCTTTCTTT
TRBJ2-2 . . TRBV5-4 CASSLITGELFF TGTGCCAGCAGCTTAATTACCGGGGAGCTGTTTTTT
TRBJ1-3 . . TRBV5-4 CASSLGQNSGNTIYF TGTGCCAGCAGCTTGGGGCAGAACTCTGGAAACACCATATATTTT
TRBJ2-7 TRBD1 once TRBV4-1 CASSPPGTGYEQYF TGCGCCAGCAGCCCACCCGGGACAGGGTACGAGCAGTACTTC
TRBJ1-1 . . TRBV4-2 CASRIIGARAEAFF TGTGCCAGCAGAATCATCGGCGCAAGGGCTGAAGCTTTCTTT
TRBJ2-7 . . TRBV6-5 CASSPGSLGAYEQYF TGTGCCAGCAGTCCAGGGTCCCTCGGAGCCTACGAGCAGTACTTC
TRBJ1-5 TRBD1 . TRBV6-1 CASGQGSYSNQPQHF TGTGCCAGTGGACAGGGATCGTATAGCAATCAGCCCCAGCATTTT
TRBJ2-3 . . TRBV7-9 CASNQFITDTQYF TGTGCCAGCAACCAATTTATCACAGATACGCAGTATTTT
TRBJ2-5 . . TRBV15 CATSRDTTPWETQYF TGTGCCACCAGCAGAGATACGACCCCCTGGGAGACCCAGTACTTC
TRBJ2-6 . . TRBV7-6 CASSSQTGGANVLTF TGTGCCAGCAGCTCGCAAACAGGGGGGGCCAACGTCCTGACTTTC
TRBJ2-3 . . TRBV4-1 CASSQESRSTDTQYF TGCGCCAGCAGCCAAGAATCGCGTAGCACAGATACGCAGTATTTT
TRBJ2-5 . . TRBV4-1 CASSRASVGETQYF TGCGCCAGCAGCCGTGCTAGCGTCGGGGAGACCCAGTACTTC
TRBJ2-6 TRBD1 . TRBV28 CASSLQGAKGANVLTF TGTGCCAGCAGTTTGCAGGGGGCGAAAGGGGCCAACGTCCTGACTTTC
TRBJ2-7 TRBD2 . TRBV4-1 CASSQVLAGVYEQYF TGCGCCAGCAGCCAAGTACTAGCGGGAGTCTACGAGCAGTACTTC
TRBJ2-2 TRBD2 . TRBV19 CASRWTSANTGELFF TGTGCCAGTAGGTGGACTAGCGCGAACACCGGGGAGCTGTTTTTT
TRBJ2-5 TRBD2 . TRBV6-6 CASSYVVAGETQYF TGTGCCAGCAGTTACGTGGTAGCGGGAGAGACCCAGTACTTC
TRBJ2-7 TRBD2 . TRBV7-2 CASSLAIGAGAYEQYF TGTGCCAGCAGCTTAGCCATAGGAGCGGGAGCCTACGAGCAGTACTTC
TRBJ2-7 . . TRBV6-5 CASSYKWSSYEQYF TGTGCCAGCAGTTATAAATGGAGCTCCTACGAGCAGTACTTC
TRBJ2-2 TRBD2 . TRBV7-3 CASSISAGGPAGELFF TGTGCCAGCAGCATCTCTGCGGGAGGGCCGGCCGGGGAGCTGTTTTTT
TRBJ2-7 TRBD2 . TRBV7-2 CASSSPSSGRAYEQYF TGTGCCAGCAGCTCCCCGTCTAGCGGGAGGGCCTACGAGCAGTACTTC
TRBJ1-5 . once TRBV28 CASSLQGNGQPQHF TGTGCCAGCAGCTTACAGGGAAATGGTCAGCCCCAGCATTTT
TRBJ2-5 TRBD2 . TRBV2 CASRTSVQETQYF TGTGCCAGCAGAACTAGCGTGCAGGAGACCCAGTACTTC
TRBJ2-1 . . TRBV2 CASSEQGGYNEQFF TGTGCCAGCAGTGAACAGGGGGGCTACAATGAGCAGTTCTTC
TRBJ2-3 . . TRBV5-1 CASSPDLPRGDTQYF TGCGCCAGCAGCCCGGACCTTCCCCGTGGGGATACGCAGTATTTT
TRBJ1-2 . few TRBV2 CASAPQMNYGYTF TGTGCCAGCGCCCCACAGATGAACTATGGCTACACCTTC
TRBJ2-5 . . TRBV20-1 CSPQWEETQYF TGCAGTCCCCAGTGGGAAGAGACCCAGTACTTC
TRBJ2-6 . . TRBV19 CASSSSGANVLTF TGTGCCAGTAGTAGTAGTGGGGCCAACGTCCTGACTTTC
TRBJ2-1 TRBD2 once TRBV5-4 CASSLAGENEQFF TGTGCCAGCAGCTTAGCGGGAGAGAATGAGCAGTTCTTC
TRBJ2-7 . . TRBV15 CATSRAASNSYEQYF TGTGCCACCAGCAGAGCGGCTAGCAATTCCTACGAGCAGTACTTC
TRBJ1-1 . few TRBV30 CACGTHTEAFF TGTGCCTGTGGGACCCACACTGAAGCTTTCTTT
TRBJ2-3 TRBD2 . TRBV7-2 CASSGSGGTQYF TGTGCCAGCAGCGGCAGCGGGGGGACGCAGTATTTT
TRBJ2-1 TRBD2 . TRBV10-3 CAISESGTSSYNEQFF TGTGCCATCAGTGAGTCGGGGACTAGCTCCTACAATGAGCAGTTCTTC
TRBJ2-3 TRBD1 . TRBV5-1 CASSSPSGGDTQYF TGCGCCAGCAGCTCCCCCTCAGGGGGAGATACGCAGTATTTT
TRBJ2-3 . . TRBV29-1 CSAASTGTDTQYF TGCAGCGCGGCGTCTACGGGCACAGATACGCAGTATTTT
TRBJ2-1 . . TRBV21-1 CASVKTGLRQFF TGTGCCAGCGTGAAAACTGGCCTGAGACAGTTCTTC